The source of this T cell receptor (beta chain) is a study of cytomegalovirus exposure and HLA in healthy donors. Points from the study as a whole: According to an earlier analysis, most TCR beta V segments yielded productive rearrangements about 87% or about 30% of the time. Cytomegalovirus association was assigned to over 150 TCR beta chains.

Per germline, CDR1 GTSNPN and CDR2 SVGIG (reference sequence). V gave up 0 bases and J gave up 0 bases, with 11 bases separating them. This CDR3 region has 15 residues. PCR used 60 Vbeta primers and 13 Jbeta primers. Profiled with immunoSEQ multiplex PCR; TCRdb holds only in-frame clones, not every one. The sample includes some 200,000 clones, roughly 78% seen only once; the top ten take approximately 1.5%. In the case of this clone: What it binds is not known.

This TCR came from a girl between 10 and 17 years old in good health and CMV-seropositive. The sample taken for sequencing was PBMCs. The J gene is TRBJ1-1, the V gene TRBV30; D possibly corresponds to TRBD1 (6 bases). The CDR3, as DNA: TGTGCCTGGAGTGTCTTGGACAGATTGAACACTGAAGCTTTCTTT. It encodes CAWSVLDRLNTEAFF.